This T cell receptor beta chain was observed in a study of blood T cell repertoires in COVID-19 (dated by TCRdb to the early 2020s). Context from the whole study: Collaborator samples came from the United States, Italy and Spain and covered acute and convalescent phases of COVID-19. The repertoires were released in a freely available public database intended as a resource for research on the immune response to SARS-CoV-2. The samples were drawn from two sources: the first 160 participants of the ongoing ImmuneRACE study, and 1,254 subjects contributed by 6 global collaborators. The dataset comprised deeply sampled blood TCRbeta repertoires from subjects exposed to, actively infected with, or recovered from COVID-19. Sample metadata almost always included a de-identified subject ID, COVID-19 status, age in years and sex. The prospective study material was composed of cDNA or gDNA derived from T cells, B-cell-depleted T cells, or PBMCs. Where available, HLA class I and class II types were taken from metadata supplied by the sample provider and were not determined by assay-based typing.

The investigation overall reported the following: The amount of clinical and demographic metadata varied by source and participant and was provided uncurated.

The CDR3 contains 15 residues, cysteine and phenylalanine counted. The only DNA kept is the CDR3, 45 bases in frame from the first base. Germline trimming amounts to 3 bases on V and 4 bases on J, with 7 as the count of junction bases outside the gene matches. The CDR1 and CDR2 encoded by the germline V gene are SGHVS and FNYEAQ. TCRbeta CDR3 regions were amplified from genomic DNA by means of the immunoSEQ Assay, a bias-controlled multiplex PCR. As for the original processing: The number of nucleated cells in each sample was estimated by amplification of reference gene primers within the assay. To quantify the absolute abundance of each unique TCRbeta CDR3 rearrangement, sequence reads were collapsed and filtered. For each sample, productive Simpson clonality was calculated as the square root of Simpson's diversity index across productive rearrangements. TCRdb took this table from immuneACCESS and kept in-frame rearrangements with V and J called. Such tables lack part of the clones; where checked against another copy, unresolved V genes explain under half of the gap, and the rest is unexplained. The DNA was the basis for D and trimming; V, J and clone size are from that table. Here the sample has under 250,000 clones; about nine tenths occur a single time. 2.7% of the sample comes from the top ten.

Remarks on this clone: Its specific antigen is unknown. Nothing much larger sits one base from this clone, and base qualities are not available.

Each collaborating institution followed its own protocols to collect whole blood in K2EDTA tubes. For TCRbeta analysis, collaborators shipped samples as frozen whole blood, isolated PBMCs, or DNA extracted from either of those sample types. The rearrangement combines TRBV7-6 with TRBJ1-2; 8 of the junction bases match TRBD1. Sequencing was done on a sample of peripheral blood. This TCR was sampled from a woman aged 55 to 70 with acute or convalescent COVID-19. The bases read TGTGCCAGCAGCTTGGCCGGACAGGGATCCTATGGCTACACCTTC. This encodes CASSLAGQGSYGYTF.